This entry is about one TCR beta chain. The CDR3 totals 16 residues. Germline CDR1 and CDR2: SEHNR and FQNEAQ (reference sequence). V was trimmed by 8 bases and J by 4 bases, leaving 18 bases between them. As originally analysed: Amplification of reference gene primers provided the estimated nucleated cell counts. Clones were read by immunoSEQ multiplex PCR, and TCRdb kept only the in-frame ones, dropping some. V and J calls and clone size are as listed in that table; D and trimming were resolved from the DNA. The data contain under 250,000 clones, less than 90% of them seen just once; the ten biggest clones take up roughly 2.7%. This record comes from a study of blood T cell repertoires in COVID-19. Study background: Some COVID-19 samples were acute and others convalescent; all came from the United States, Italy and Spain. PBMCs, B-cell-depleted T cells, or T cells were the source of the cDNA or gDNA that made up the material.

This chain connects TRBV7-9 to TRBJ2-6, with D perhaps TRBD2 (7 bases). This TCR derives from a woman in her seventies with active or convalescent COVID-19. The sequenced sample consisted of peripheral blood. CDR3 DNA sequence: TGTGCCAGCCCCCCCATGGGGGGGCTCGGGGCCAACGTCCTGACTTTC. It translates to CASPPMGGLGANVLTF.